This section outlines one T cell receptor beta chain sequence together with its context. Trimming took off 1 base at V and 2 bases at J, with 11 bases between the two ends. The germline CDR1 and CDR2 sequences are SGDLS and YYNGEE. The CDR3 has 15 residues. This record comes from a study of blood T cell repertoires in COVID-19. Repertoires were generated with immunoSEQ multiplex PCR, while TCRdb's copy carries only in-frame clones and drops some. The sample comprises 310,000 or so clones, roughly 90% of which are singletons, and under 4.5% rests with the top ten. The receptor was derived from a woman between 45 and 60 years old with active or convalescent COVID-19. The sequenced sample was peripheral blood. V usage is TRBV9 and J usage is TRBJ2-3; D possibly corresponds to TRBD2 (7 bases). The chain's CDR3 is CASSVRGGYTDTQYF. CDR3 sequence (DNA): TGTGCCAGCAGCGTAAGGGGGGGATACACAGATACGCAGTATTTT.